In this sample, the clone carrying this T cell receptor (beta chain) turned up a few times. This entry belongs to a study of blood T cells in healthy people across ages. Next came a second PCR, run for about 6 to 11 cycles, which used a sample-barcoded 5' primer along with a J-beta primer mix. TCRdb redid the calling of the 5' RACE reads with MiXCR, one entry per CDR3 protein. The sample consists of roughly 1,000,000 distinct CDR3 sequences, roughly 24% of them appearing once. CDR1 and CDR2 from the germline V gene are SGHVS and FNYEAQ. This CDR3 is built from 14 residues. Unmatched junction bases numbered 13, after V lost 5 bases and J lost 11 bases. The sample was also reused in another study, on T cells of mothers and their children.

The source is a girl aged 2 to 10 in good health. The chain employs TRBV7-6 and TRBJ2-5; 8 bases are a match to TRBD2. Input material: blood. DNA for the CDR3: TGTGCCAGCAGCCCAAGCGGGGGTGGCGGGGAGCAGTACTTC. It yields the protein CASSPSGGGGEQYF.